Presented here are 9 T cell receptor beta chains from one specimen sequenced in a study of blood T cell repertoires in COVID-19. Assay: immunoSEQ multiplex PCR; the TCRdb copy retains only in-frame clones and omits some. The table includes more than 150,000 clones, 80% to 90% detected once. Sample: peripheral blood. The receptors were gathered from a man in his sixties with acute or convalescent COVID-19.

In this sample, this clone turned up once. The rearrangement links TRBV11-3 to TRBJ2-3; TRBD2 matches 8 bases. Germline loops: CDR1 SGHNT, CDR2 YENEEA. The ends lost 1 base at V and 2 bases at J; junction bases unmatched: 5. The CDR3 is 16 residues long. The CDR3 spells CASSLAGGDPTDTQYF. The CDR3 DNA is TGTGCCAGCAGCTTAGCCGGGGGGGACCCCACAGATACGCAGTATTTT.

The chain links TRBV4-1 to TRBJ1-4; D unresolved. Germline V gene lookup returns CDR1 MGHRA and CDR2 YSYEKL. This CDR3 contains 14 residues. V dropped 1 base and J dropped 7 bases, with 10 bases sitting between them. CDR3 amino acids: CASSQVLVVEKLFF. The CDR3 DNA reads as TGCGCCAGCAGCCAAGTATTAGTGGTTGAAAAACTGTTTTTT.

CDR3 loop: CATRGKNRGERTNTEAFF. CDR3 sequence (DNA): TGTGCCACGAGGGGTAAGAACAGGGGTGAAAGGACCAACACTGAAGCTTTCTTT. J is TRBJ1-1 and V is TRBV24-1; 7 bases align to TRBD1. The CDR3 length is 18 residues. Trimming cost V 10 bases and J 2 bases; bases outside gene matches: 21. Germline V gene sequence: CDR1 KGHDR, CDR2 SFDVKD.

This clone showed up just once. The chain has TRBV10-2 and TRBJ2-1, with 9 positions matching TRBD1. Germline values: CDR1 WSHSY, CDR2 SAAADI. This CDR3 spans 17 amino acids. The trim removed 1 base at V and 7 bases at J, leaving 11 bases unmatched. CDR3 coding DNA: TGCGCCAGCAGTGAGTTAGGTATACAGGGGGCGCGTAATGAGCAGTTCTTC. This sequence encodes CASSELGIQGARNEQFF.

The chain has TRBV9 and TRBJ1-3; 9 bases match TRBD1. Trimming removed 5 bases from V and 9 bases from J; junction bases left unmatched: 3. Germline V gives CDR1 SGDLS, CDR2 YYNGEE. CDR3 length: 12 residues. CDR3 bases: TGTGCCAGCAGTGGGACAGGGAGCACCATATATTTT. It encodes CASSGTGSTIYF. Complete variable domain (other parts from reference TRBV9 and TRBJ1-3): DSGVTQTPKHLITATGQRVTLRCSPRSGDLSVYWYQQSLDQGLQFLIQYYNGEERAKGNILERFSAQQFPDLHSELNLSSLELGDSALYFCASSGTGSTIYFGEGSWLTVV.

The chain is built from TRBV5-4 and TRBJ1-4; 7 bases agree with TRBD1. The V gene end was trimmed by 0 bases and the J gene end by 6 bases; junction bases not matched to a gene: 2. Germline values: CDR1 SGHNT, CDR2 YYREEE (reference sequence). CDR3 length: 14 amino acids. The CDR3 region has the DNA TGTGCCAGCAGCTTGGATCAGGGGGATGAAAAACTGTTTTTT. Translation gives CASSLDQGDEKLFF.

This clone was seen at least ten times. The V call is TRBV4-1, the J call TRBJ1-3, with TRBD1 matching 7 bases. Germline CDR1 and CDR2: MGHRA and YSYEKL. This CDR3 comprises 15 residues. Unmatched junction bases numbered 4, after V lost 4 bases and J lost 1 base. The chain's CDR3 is CASSLIQGSGNTIYF. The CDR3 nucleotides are TGCGCCAGCAGCCTTATACAGGGGTCTGGAAACACCATATATTTT.

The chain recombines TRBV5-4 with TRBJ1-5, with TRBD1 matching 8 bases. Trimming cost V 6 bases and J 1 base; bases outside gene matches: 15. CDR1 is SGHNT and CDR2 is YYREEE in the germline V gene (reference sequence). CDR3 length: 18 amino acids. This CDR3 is CASKRFKGTGLSNQPQHF. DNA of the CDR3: TGTGCCAGCAAACGCTTTAAGGGGACAGGCTTGAGCAATCAGCCCCAGCATTTT.

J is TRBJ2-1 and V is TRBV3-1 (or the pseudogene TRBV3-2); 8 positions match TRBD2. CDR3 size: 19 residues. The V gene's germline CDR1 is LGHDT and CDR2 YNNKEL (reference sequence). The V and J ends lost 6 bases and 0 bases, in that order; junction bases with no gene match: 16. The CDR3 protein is CASSQRRGGLLSSYNEQFF. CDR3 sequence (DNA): TGTGCCAGCAGTCAAAGACGGGGGGGCCTCCTTAGCTCCTACAATGAGCAGTTCTTC.